A single sample is the source of the 22 T cell receptor beta chains below, sequenced in a study of cytomegalovirus exposure and HLA in healthy donors. Amplification used 60 Vbeta primers and 13 Jbeta primers. Profiled with immunoSEQ multiplex PCR; TCRdb holds only in-frame clones, not every one. The sample lists about 38,000 clones; roughly 90% were seen once. The specimen sequenced was PBMCs. Every receptor here comes from a woman aged 40 to 50 in good health and CMV-seropositive.

CDR3 protein: CSARATDTQYF. In DNA, the CDR3 is TGCAGTGCCCGCGCCACAGATACGCAGTATTTT. This sequence joins TRBV20-1 and TRBJ2-3; D is uncertain. The CDR3 has 11 residues. Germline values: CDR1 DFQATT, CDR2 SNEGSKA (reference sequence). Trimming pared 6 bases from V and 2 bases from J, leaving 6 bases between.

The genes are TRBV5-1 and TRBJ1-3; D uncertain. This CDR3 has 15 amino acids. V was clipped by 4 bases and J by 2 bases, with 13 bases between them. Looked up from germline, CDR1 is SGHRS and CDR2 is YFSETQ. The CDR3: CASSQGGRAGNTIYF. CDR3 DNA sequence: TGCGCCAGCAGCCAAGGCGGGAGGGCTGGAAACACCATATATTTT.

The chain recombines TRBV5-4 with TRBJ2-1; D unresolved. Germline V gene sequence: CDR1 SGHNT, CDR2 YYREEE (reference sequence). Between the trimmed V and J ends, which lost 4 bases and 5 bases, there was a span of 7 bases. The CDR3 loop spans 12 amino acids. DNA for the CDR3: TGTGCCAGCAGCGCGTCCGACAATGAGCAGTTCTTC. Its translation is CASSASDNEQFF.

CDR3 sequence (DNA): TGCGCCAGCAGCGGAGAAGGGACAAACTATGGCTACACCTTC. This encodes CASSGEGTNYGYTF. The rearrangement links TRBV5-1 to TRBJ1-2; maybe TRBD1 (6 bases). Trimming shortened V by 4 bases and J by 2 bases, and 12 bases separated the two germline ends. This CDR3 comprises 14 residues. Germline lookup yields CDR1 SGHRS and CDR2 YFSETQ. The variable domain in full, completed from reference TRBV5-1 and TRBJ1-2, reads KAGVTQTPRYLIKTRGQQVTLSCSPISGHRSVSWYQQTPGQGLQFLFEYFSETQRNKGNFPGRFSGRQFSNSRSEMNVSTLELGDSALYLCASSGEGTNYGYTFGSGTRLTVV.

V and J are TRBV19 and TRBJ2-7; D might be TRBD2 (6 bases). This CDR3 has 13 amino acids. Germline V gene lookup returns CDR1 LNHDA and CDR2 SQIVND (reference sequence). V was trimmed by 4 bases and J by 9 bases, leaving 16 bases between them. The CDR3 bases are TGTGCCAGTAGTACCGGTGGAGGGTCTGGGCAGTACTTC. Translating it yields CASSTGGGSGQYF.

The chain recombines TRBV6-1 with TRBJ2-7; 8 bases fit TRBD1. This CDR3 has 14 amino acids. Germline V gene sequence: CDR1 MNHNS, CDR2 SASEGT. After removal of 7 bases from V and 5 bases from J, the junction contained 10 bases not matched to a gene. The CDR3 sequence: CASNPGQATNEQYF. CDR3 bases: TGTGCCAGCAACCCGGGACAGGCTACCAACGAGCAGTACTTC.

This clone has only a few counts. The chain combines TRBV18 with TRBJ2-5; 7 bases match TRBD2. The germline CDR1 and CDR2 sequences are KGHSH and LQKENI. The CDR3 consists of 14 residues. With 3 bases clipped from V and 3 bases from J, the junction kept 4 bases outside the gene matches. The CDR3 protein is CASSPLGGKETQYF. Written as DNA, the CDR3 is TGTGCCAGCTCACCCCTGGGGGGGAAAGAGACCCAGTACTTC. The full variable domain, its missing parts supplied by reference TRBV18 and TRBJ2-5, is NAGVMQNPRHLVRRRGQEARLRCSPMKGHSHVYWYRQLPEEGLKFMVYLQKENIIDESGMPKERFSAEFPKEGPSILRIQQVVRGDSAAYFCASSPLGGKETQYFGPGTRLLVL.

This chain links TRBV11-2 with TRBJ1-4; a possible D gene is TRBD1 (5 bases). The CDR3 is made up of 16 amino acids. Germline V gives CDR1 SGHAT, CDR2 FQNNGV. Trimming cost V 0 bases and J 3 bases, with 11 bases left between them. CDR3 DNA sequence: TGTGCCAGCAGCTTAGATCGGAGGGGCCCTAATGAAAAACTGTTTTTT. Amino acids: CASSLDRRGPNEKLFF. The full variable domain, with the rest looked up from reference TRBV11-2 and TRBJ1-4, is EAGVAQSPRYKIIEKRQSVAFWCNPISGHATLYWYQQILGQGPKLLIQFQNNGVVDDSQLPKDRFSAERLKGVDSTLKIQPAKLEDSAVYLCASSLDRRGPNEKLFFGSGTQLSVL.

The rearrangement links TRBV7-9 to TRBJ1-1; a weak D match, TRBD1 (5 bases). The CDR3 consists of 14 residues. V was clipped by 4 bases and J by 4 bases, with 13 bases between them. The germline V gene has CDR1 SEHNR and CDR2 FQNEAQ (reference sequence). CDR3 sequence (DNA): TGTGCCAGCAGCTCCCAGGGTAGGACCACTGAAGCTTTCTTT. Translation gives CASSSQGRTTEAFF.

The chain recombines TRBV11-2 with TRBJ1-2; no definite D call. The CDR3 is 14 residues long. The germline CDR1 and CDR2 sequences are SGHAT and FQNNGV. The V and J ends lost 8 bases and 6 bases respectively, with 19 bases between them. CDR3 sequence reads: CASGDKPWLDGYTF. CDR3 bases: TGTGCCAGCGGCGACAAGCCGTGGTTGGATGGCTACACCTTC.

The chain combines TRBV27 with TRBJ1-1; tentatively, D is TRBD1 (5 bases). Germline V gene sequence: CDR1 MNHEY, CDR2 SMNVEV (reference sequence). CDR3 length: 12 amino acids. The V gene lost 6 bases and the J gene lost 7 bases, with 12 bases spanning the gap. The CDR3 DNA is TGTGCCAGCAGCCCCCGGGGGGGTGAAGCTTTCTTT. It yields the protein CASSPRGGEAFF.

This chain connects TRBV10-3 to TRBJ2-3; 8 bases are shared with TRBD2. V was clipped by 4 bases and J by 3 bases; unmatched bases: 9. The CDR3 has 16 residues. Germline CDR1 ENHRY, CDR2 SYGVKD. The CDR3 protein is CAISGLGLGKTDTQYF. Here the CDR3 DNA reads TGTGCCATCAGTGGACTGGGACTAGGGAAAACAGATACGCAGTATTTT.

The chain links TRBV19 to TRBJ1-3; D perhaps matches TRBD1 (5 bases). This CDR3 is 15 amino acids long. Germline CDR1 LNHDA, CDR2 SQIVND (reference sequence). Between the trimmed V and J ends, which lost 10 bases and 0 bases, there was a span of 16 bases. The CDR3 sequence is CATDSTQSSGNTIYF. The CDR3 region has the DNA TGTGCCACTGACAGCACCCAGAGCTCTGGAAACACCATATATTTT.

To note about this clone: Compared with germline, one end of the junction differs, possibly owing to a read error. The V and J genes are TRBV9 and TRBJ1-1; D unclear. The CDR3 runs 13 residues. CDR1 is SGDLS, CDR2 YYNGEE, per germline. The chain's CDR3 is CASNVVMNTEAFF. DNA for the CDR3: TGTGCCAGCAACGTAGTAATGAACACTGAAGCTTTCTTT.

The rearrangement links TRBV5-1 to TRBJ2-5; the match to TRBD1 covers 12 bases. V gave up 7 bases and J gave up 5 bases; unmatched junction bases: 15. CDR1 is SGHRS and CDR2 is YFSETQ in the germline V gene. The CDR3 has 17 residues. CDR3 protein: CASSPGGTGGLRETQYF. The CDR3 coding sequence is TGCGCCAGCTCCCCTGGTGGGACAGGGGGCCTTAGGGAGACCCAGTACTTC.

The rearrangement links TRBV4-2 to TRBJ1-1; the D is unclear. The germline CDR1 and CDR2 sequences are LGHNA and YNFKEQ. Trimming cost V 4 bases and J 2 bases, with 2 bases left between them. This CDR3 has 11 amino acids. Here the CDR3 DNA reads TGTGCCAGCAGCCTAAACACTGAAGCTTTCTTT. Its protein product is CASSLNTEAFF.

For the CDR3, the DNA is TGTGCCAGTAGTGGGGCAGACTTATCCTACAATGAGCAGTTCTTC. The encoded protein is CASSGADLSYNEQFF. The genes are TRBV19 and TRBJ2-1, with D maybe TRBD1 (5 bases). Germline loops: CDR1 LNHDA, CDR2 SQIVND (reference sequence). The V end lost 5 bases, the J end lost 1 base, and 12 bases lay between the germline ends. The CDR3 has 15 amino acids.

This clone showed up just once. Additional DNA sequences in this sample encode the identical CDR3. The chain has TRBV19 and TRBJ1-6; 7 bases agree with TRBD1. The CDR3 has 13 amino acids. Germline CDR1 LNHDA, CDR2 SQIVND (reference sequence). V was pared by 7 bases and J by 12 bases, with 9 bases of the junction left unmatched. This CDR3 is CASKQTGSEPLHF. CDR3 nucleotides: TGTGCCAGTAAACAGACAGGGTCGGAACCCCTCCACTTT.

The chain employs TRBV6-5 and TRBJ1-5; 7 nucleotides line up with TRBD1. This CDR3 contains 12 residues. The J segment lost 3 bases and the V segment lost 10 bases, leaving 3 bases of the junction unmatched. The germline V gene has CDR1 MNHEY and CDR2 SVGAGI. The DNA of the CDR3 is TGTGCCAAAGGGGGCCCCAATCAGCCCCAGCATTTT. Translating gives CAKGGPNQPQHF.

J is TRBJ1-6 and V is TRBV7-5. TRBV7-5 is termed a pseudogene. The CDR3 spans 16 residues. The CDR3, as DNA: TGTGCCAGAAGCCAGGGCGGGGGGCCGAGGAATTCACCCCTCCACTTT. Protein: CARSQGGGPRNSPLHF.

The chain joins TRBV29-1 to TRBJ1-4, with 9 nucleotides matching TRBD1. CDR3 length: 14 amino acids. CDR1 is SQVTM and CDR2 is ANQGSEA in the germline V gene. Trimming at V came to 6 bases and at J to 6 bases, leaving 8 bases not matched to a gene. Here the CDR3 reads CSVAPGQGDEKLFF. The CDR3 DNA follows: TGCAGCGTAGCGCCGGGACAGGGAGATGAAAAACTGTTTTTT.

The chain carries TRBV29-1 and TRBJ2-3, with TRBD2 matching 7 bases. CDR3 length: 14 residues. Looked up from germline, CDR1 is SQVTM and CDR2 is ANQGSEA. Germline trimming cut 7 bases from V and 6 bases from J; bases unmatched to any gene: 13. The DNA of the CDR3 is TGCAGCGGCACGGGACTAAAGGTTTCTGATACGCAGTATTTT. Translating it yields CSGTGLKVSDTQYF.